This T cell receptor (beta chain) originates from a study of blood T cell repertoires in COVID-19. About the research overall: Both acute and convalescent COVID-19 samples were obtained from the United States, Italy and Spain. Sample material is recorded as cDNA or gDNA derived from T cells, B-cell-depleted T cells, or PBMCs.

Per the germline V gene, CDR1 is LNHDA and CDR2 is SQIVND (reference sequence). CDR3 length: 13 amino acids. J lost 9 bases, V lost 7 bases, and 9 bases had no gene match. Authors' methods: Reference gene primers were amplified, and this amplification served to estimate nucleated cell counts. The protocol was immunoSEQ multiplex PCR, while the TCRdb copy is restricted to in-frame clones and leaves out a portion. Clone size and the V and J calls come from that table; the DNA yielded D and trimming. This table holds under 100,000 clones, approximately 91% found once. This receptor was identified in a woman aged 70-85 years with acute or convalescent COVID-19. Sequencing was performed on peripheral blood. The chain employs TRBV19 and TRBJ2-4; 7 nucleotides line up with TRBD1. Here the CDR3 reads CASTRDREGIQYF. The CDR3 bases are TGTGCCAGTACCCGAGACAGGGAAGGCATTCAGTACTTC. The entire variable domain, with the rest obtained from reference TRBV19 and TRBJ2-4, is as follows: DGGITQSPKYLFRKEGQNVTLSCEQNLNHDAMYWYRQDPGQGLRLIYYSQIVNDFQKGDIAEGYSVSREKKESFPLTVTSAQKNPTAFYLCASTRDREGIQYFGAGTRLSVL.